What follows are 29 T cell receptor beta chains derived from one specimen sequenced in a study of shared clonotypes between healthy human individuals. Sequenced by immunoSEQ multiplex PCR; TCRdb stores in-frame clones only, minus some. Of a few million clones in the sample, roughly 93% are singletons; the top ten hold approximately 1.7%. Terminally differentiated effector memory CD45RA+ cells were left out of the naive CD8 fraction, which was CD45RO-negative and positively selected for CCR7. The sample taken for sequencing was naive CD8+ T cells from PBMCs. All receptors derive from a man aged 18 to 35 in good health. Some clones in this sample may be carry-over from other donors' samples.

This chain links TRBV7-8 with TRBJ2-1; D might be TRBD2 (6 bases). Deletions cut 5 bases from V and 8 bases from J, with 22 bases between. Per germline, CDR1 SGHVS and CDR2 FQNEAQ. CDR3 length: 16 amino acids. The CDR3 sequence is CASSPVIVRRGDEQFF. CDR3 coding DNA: TGTGCCAGCAGCCCCGTGATTGTTCGCCGCGGGGATGAGCAGTTCTTC. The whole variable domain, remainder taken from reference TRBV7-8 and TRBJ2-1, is GAGVSQSPRYKVAKRGQDVALRCDPISGHVSLFWYQQALGQGPEFLTYFQNEAQLDKSGLPSDRFFAERPEGSVSTLKIQRTQQEDSAVYLCASSPVIVRRGDEQFFGPGTRLTVL.

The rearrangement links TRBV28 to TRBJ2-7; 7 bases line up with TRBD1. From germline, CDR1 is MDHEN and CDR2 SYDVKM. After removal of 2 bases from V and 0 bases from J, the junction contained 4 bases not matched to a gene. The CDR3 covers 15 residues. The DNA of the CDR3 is TGTGCCAGCAGTTTACTCCGGGACAGCTCCTACGAGCAGTACTTC. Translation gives CASSLLRDSSYEQYF.

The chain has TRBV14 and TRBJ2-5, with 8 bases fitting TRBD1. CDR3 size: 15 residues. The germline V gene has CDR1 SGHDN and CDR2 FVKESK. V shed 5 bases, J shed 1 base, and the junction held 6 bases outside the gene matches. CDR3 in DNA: TGTGCCAGCAGCATCTACAGGGGGGCCCAAGAGACCCAGTACTTC. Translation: CASSIYRGAQETQYF.

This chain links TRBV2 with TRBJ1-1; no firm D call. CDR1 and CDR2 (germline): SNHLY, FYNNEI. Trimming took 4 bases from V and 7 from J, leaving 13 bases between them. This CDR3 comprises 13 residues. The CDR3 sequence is CASSGSGGNEAFF. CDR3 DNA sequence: TGTGCCAGCAGTGGATCGGGTGGCAATGAAGCTTTCTTT.

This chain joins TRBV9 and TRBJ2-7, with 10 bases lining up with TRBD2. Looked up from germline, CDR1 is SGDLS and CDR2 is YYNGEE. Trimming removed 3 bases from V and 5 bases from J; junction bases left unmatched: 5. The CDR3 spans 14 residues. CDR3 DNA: TGTGCCAGCAGCGGGAGACTAGCGGGCGACGAGCAGTACTTC. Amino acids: CASSGRLAGDEQYF.

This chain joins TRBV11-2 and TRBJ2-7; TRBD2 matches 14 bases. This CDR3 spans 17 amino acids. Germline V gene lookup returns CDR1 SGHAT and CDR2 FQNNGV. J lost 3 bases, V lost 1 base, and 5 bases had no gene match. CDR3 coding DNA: TGTGCCAGCAGCTTAGGTGACGGACTAGCGGGAGGCTACGAGCAGTACTTC. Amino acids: CASSLGDGLAGGYEQYF. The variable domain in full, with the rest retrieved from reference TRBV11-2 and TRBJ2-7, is EAGVAQSPRYKIIEKRQSVAFWCNPISGHATLYWYQQILGQGPKLLIQFQNNGVVDDSQLPKDRFSAERLKGVDSTLKIQPAKLEDSAVYLCASSLGDGLAGGYEQYFGPGTRLTVT.

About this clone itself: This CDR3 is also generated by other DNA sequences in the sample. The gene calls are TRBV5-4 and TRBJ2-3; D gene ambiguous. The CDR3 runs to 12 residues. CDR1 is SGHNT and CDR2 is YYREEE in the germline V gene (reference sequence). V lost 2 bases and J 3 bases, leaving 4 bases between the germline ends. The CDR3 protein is CASSFGTDTQYF. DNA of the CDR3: TGTGCCAGCAGCTTTGGGACAGATACGCAGTATTTT.

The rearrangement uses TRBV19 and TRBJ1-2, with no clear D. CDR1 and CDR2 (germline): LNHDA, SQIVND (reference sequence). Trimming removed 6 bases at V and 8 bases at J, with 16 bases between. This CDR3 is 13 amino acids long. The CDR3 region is CASRNPGMRGYTF. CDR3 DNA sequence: TGTGCCAGTAGGAATCCAGGCATGAGGGGCTACACCTTC. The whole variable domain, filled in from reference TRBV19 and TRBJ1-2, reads DGGITQSPKYLFRKEGQNVTLSCEQNLNHDAMYWYRQDPGQGLRLIYYSQIVNDFQKGDIAEGYSVSREKKESFPLTVTSAQKNPTAFYLCASRNPGMRGYTFGSGTRLTVV.

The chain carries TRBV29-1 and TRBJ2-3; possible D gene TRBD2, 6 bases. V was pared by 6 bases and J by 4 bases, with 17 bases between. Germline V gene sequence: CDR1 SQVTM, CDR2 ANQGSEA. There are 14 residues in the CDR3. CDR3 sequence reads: CSVSGTEGSDTQYF. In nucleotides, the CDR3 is TGCAGCGTGTCCGGGACGGAGGGGTCAGATACGCAGTATTTT.

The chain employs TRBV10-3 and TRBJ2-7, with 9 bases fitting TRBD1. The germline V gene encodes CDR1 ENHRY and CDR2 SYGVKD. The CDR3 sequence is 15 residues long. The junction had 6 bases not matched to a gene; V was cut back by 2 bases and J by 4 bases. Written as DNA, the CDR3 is TGTGCCATCAGTGAGGGGGGACAGGGCCTTTACGAGCAGTACTTC. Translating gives CAISEGGQGLYEQYF.

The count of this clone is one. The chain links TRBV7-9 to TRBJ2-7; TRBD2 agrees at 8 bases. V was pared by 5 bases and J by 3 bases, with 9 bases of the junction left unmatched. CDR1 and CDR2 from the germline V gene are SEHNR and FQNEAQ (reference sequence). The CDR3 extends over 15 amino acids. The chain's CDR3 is CASSPGGGQFYEQYF. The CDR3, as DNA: TGTGCCAGCAGCCCCGGGGGGGGGCAGTTCTACGAGCAGTACTTC.

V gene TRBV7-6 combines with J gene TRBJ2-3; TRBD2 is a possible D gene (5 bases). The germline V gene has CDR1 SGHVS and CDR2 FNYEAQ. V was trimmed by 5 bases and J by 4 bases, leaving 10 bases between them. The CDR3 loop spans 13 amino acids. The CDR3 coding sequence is TGTGCCAGCAGCCCCCGGACTTCAGATACGCAGTATTTT. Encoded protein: CASSPRTSDTQYF.

The CDR3 region has the DNA TGTGCCAGCAGCCCCTCGGGCGGGTCTCTCAAGTACGAGCAGTACTTC. This gives the protein CASSPSGGSLKYEQYF. The genes are TRBV9 and TRBJ2-7; TRBD2 might be the D (5 bases). The CDR3 sequence is 16 residues long. V was pared by 4 bases and J by 4 bases, with 21 bases between. Per the germline V gene, CDR1 is SGDLS and CDR2 is YYNGEE.

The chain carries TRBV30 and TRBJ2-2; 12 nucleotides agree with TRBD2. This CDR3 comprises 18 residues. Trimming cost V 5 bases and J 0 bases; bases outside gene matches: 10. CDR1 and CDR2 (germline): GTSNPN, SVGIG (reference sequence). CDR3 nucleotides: TGTGCCTGGCGGCTAGCGGGAGGGCCCCTATCGAACACCGGGGAGCTGTTTTTT. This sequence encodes CAWRLAGGPLSNTGELFF.

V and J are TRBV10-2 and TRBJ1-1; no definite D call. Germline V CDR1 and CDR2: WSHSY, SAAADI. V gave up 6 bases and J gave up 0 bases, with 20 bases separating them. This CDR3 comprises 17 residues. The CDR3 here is CASSVGVYSALNTEAFF. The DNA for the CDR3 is TGCGCCAGCAGCGTGGGAGTCTATTCGGCTCTGAACACTGAAGCTTTCTTT.

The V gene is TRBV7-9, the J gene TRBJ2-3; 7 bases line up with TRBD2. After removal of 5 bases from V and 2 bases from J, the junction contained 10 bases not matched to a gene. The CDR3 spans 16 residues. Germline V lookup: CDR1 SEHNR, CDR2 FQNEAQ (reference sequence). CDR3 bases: TGTGCCAGCAGCCCCTCCGGGGGGAAAGACACAGATACGCAGTATTTT. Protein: CASSPSGGKDTDTQYF.

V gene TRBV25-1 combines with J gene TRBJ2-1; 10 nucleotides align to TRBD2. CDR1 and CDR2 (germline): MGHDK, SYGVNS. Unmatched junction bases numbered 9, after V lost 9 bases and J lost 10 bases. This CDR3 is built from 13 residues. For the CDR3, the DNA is TGTGCCAGTGAAGCGGGAGGGCGGAGAGAGCAGTTCTTC. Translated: CASEAGGRREQFF.

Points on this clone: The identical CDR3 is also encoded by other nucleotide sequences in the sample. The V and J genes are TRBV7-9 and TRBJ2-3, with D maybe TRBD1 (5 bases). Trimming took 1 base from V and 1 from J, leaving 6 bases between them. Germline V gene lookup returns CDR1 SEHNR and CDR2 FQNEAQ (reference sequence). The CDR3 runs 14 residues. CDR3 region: CASSLGQRTDTQYF. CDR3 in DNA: TGTGCCAGCAGCTTAGGACAGCGCACAGATACGCAGTATTTT.

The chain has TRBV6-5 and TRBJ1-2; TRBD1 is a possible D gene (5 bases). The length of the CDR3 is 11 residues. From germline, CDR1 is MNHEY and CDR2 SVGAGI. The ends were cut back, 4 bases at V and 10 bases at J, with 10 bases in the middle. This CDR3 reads CASSLQGDYTF. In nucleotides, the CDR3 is TGTGCCAGCAGTTTACAAGGGGACTACACCTTC.

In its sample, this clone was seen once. CDR3 coding DNA: TGTGCCAGCAGCTTCCCCATCCCTCCGGGACTAGCGGGAGTCGGCGAGCAGTACTTC. It is translated as CASSFPIPPGLAGVGEQYF. This sequence joins TRBV11-2 and TRBJ2-7, with 14 bases lining up with TRBD2. Looked up from germline, CDR1 is SGHAT and CDR2 is FQNNGV. The CDR3 spans 19 residues. Germline trimming cut 3 bases from V and 6 bases from J; bases unmatched to any gene: 16.

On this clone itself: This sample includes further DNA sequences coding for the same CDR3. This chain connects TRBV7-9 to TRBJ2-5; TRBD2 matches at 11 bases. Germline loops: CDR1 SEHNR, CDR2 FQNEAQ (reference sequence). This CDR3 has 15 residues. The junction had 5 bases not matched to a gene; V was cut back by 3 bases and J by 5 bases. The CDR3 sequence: CASSLVAGGRETQYF. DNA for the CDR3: TGTGCCAGCAGCTTGGTAGCGGGAGGGCGGGAGACCCAGTACTTC.

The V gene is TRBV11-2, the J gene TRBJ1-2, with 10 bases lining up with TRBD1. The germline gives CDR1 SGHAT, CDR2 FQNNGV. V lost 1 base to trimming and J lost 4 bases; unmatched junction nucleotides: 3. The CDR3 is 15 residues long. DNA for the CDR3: TGTGCCAGCAGCTTAGGACAGGGGGCCCTCTATGGCTACACCTTC. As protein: CASSLGQGALYGYTF. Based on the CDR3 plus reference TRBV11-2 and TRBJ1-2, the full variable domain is EAGVAQSPRYKIIEKRQSVAFWCNPISGHATLYWYQQILGQGPKLLIQFQNNGVVDDSQLPKDRFSAERLKGVDSTLKIQPAKLEDSAVYLCASSLGQGALYGYTFGSGTRLTVV.

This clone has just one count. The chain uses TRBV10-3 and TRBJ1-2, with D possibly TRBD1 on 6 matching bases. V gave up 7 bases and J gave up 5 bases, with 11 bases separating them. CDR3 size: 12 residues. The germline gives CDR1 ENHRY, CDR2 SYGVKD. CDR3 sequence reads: CAITSDRYGYTF. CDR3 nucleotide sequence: TGTGCCATCACCTCGGACAGATATGGCTACACCTTC.

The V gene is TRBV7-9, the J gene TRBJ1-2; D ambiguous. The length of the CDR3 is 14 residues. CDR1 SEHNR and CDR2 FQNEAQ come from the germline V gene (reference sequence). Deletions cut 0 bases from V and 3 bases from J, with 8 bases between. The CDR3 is CASSLAGQYYGYTF. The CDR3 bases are TGTGCCAGCAGCTTAGCTGGCCAGTACTATGGCTACACCTTC.

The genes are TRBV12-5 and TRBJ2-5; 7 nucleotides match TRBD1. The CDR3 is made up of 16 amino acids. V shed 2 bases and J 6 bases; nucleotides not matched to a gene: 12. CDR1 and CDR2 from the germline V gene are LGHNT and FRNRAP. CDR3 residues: CASGLSTTGPWQTQYF. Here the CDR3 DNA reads TGTGCTAGTGGTTTGTCCACGACAGGGCCTTGGCAGACCCAGTACTTC.

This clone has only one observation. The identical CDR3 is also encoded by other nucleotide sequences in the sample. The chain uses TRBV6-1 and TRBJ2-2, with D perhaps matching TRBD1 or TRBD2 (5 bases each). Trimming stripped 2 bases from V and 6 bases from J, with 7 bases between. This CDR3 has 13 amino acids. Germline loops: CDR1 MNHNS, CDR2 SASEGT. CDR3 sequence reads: CASSERGAGELFF. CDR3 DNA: TGTGCCAGCAGTGAACGGGGCGCCGGGGAGCTGTTTTTT.

In nucleotides, the CDR3 is TGTGCCAGCAGTCTTAGGACAATGGAATTGAACACTGAAGCTTTCTTT. It is translated as CASSLRTMELNTEAFF. The chain couples TRBV28 to TRBJ1-1, with a tentative D call TRBD1 (5 bases). CDR1 MDHEN and CDR2 SYDVKM come from the germline V gene. CDR3 length: 16 residues. Trimming stripped 5 bases from V and 0 bases from J, with 16 bases between.

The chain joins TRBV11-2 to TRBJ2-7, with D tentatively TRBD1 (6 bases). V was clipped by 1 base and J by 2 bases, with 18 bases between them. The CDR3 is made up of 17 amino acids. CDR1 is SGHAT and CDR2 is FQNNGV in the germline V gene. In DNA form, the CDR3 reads TGTGCCAGCAGCTTAGGACCATCTACAGGGTTGACCTACGAGCAGTACTTC. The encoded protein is CASSLGPSTGLTYEQYF.

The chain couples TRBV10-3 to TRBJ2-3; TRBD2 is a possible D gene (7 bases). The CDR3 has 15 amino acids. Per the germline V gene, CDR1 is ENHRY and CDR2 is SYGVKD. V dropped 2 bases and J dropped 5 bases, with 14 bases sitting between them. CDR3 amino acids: CAISERRGRGDTQYF. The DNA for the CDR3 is TGTGCCATCAGTGAGAGGCGGGGGCGAGGAGATACGCAGTATTTT.